This is a list of T cell receptor beta chains from one sample in a study of T cell repertoires in cytomegalovirus infection. TCRdb re-derived calls from the reads in MiXCR, one entry per CDR3 protein. The sample yields some 400,000 distinct CDR3 sequences, roughly 30% seen once. The material sequenced was PBMCs. Source of these receptors: a human donor in good health (CMV status not recorded). Some clones in this sample may be carry-over from other donors' samples. CDR3s include the opening cysteine and the closing phenylalanine or tryptophan. A D gene is named only where the DNA matches it firmly. Size is omitted from some rows. Given values are once, few, many or a class for expanded clones.

D,size,V,J,DNA,CDR3
TRBD1,.,TRBV11-2,TRBJ2-2,TGTGCCAGCAGCCGTAAGGGACAGAAATTGGCCGGGGAGCTGTTTTTT,CASSRKGQKLAGELFF
TRBD1,.,TRBV19,TRBJ2-1,TGTGCCAGTAGTATTCACCCGACAGGGATTTGGAATGAGCAGTTCTTC,CASSIHPTGIWNEQFF
.,few,TRBV7-7,TRBJ2-2,TGTGCCAGCAGCACAGGTCCATTGCGGGACAGTGGCACCGGGGAGCTGTTTTTT,CASSTGPLRDSGTGELFF
.,few,TRBV5-4,TRBJ2-3,TGTGCCAGCAGCTGGAAAGGGCAAGGCACAGATACGCAGTATTTT,CASSWKGQGTDTQYF
TRBD1,few,TRBV20-1,TRBJ2-7,TGCAGTGCCTTACCTGACAGGGGGTACTACGAGCAGTACTTC,CSALPDRGYYEQYF
.,.,TRBV27,TRBJ1-3,TGTGCCAGCAGTTTATCTTCGGGGGTGGGTGGAAACACCATATATTTT,CASSLSSGVGGNTIYF
.,few,TRBV7-9,TRBJ2-7,TGTGCCAGCAGCTCCGCAAACACCTACGAGCAGTACTTC,CASSSANTYEQYF
.,.,TRBV5-1,TRBJ2-1,TGCGCCAGCAGCTTGACGGGGAATAATCCCAATGAGCAGTTCTTC,CASSLTGNNPNEQFF
TRBD2,.,TRBV20-1,TRBJ2-3,TGCAGTGCTAGAGATTGGCTAGCGGGGGGGCCGGGAGGTGTAGATACGCAGTATTTT,CSARDWLAGGPGGVDTQYF
.,once,TRBV18,TRBJ2-6,TGTGCCAGCTCACCAACCCAGCAGGGTGCCCTCTCTGGGGCCAACGTCCTGACTTTC,CASSPTQQGALSGANVLTF
.,.,TRBV7-9,TRBJ1-2,TGTGCCAGCAGCTTAGCGGAGGGGGGAAACTATGGCTACACCTTC,CASSLAEGGNYGYTF
.,.,TRBV12-3/TRBV12-4,TRBJ2-5,TGTGCCAGAAGATTACACGCTCAACAAGTGACCCAGTACTTC,CARRLHAQQVTQYF
TRBD2,few,TRBV7-9,TRBJ2-1,TGTGCCAGCAGAGCCGGGACTAGACGATATGAGCAGTTCTTC,CASRAGTRRYEQFF
.,.,TRBV12-3/TRBV12-4,TRBJ1-1,TGTGCCAGCAGTCCTAGCGGCAGGTCCTCTGAAGCTTTCTTT,CASSPSGRSSEAFF
TRBD1,many,TRBV7-9,TRBJ2-5,TGTGCCAGCAGCTCCCTTCGACCCGGGACAGGGGAGTACACAGGGGAGACCCAGTACTTC,CASSSLRPGTGEYTGETQYF
.,.,TRBV19,TRBJ2-2,TGTGCCAGTAGTATAGTCCGAGGGGGAGAGCTGTTTTTT,CASSIVRGGELFF
.,.,TRBV3-1,TRBJ2-1,TGTGCCAGCAGCCAAGAGGGTCTTGGGCAGTTCTTC,CASSQEGLGQFF
.,few,TRBV12-3/TRBV12-4,TRBJ1-5,TGTGCCAGCAGCATAGGACGGTATAGCAATCAGCCCCAGCATTTT,CASSIGRYSNQPQHF
.,.,TRBV10-3,TRBJ2-1,TGTGCCATCAGCACGACAGAGAACAATGAGCAGTTCTTC,CAISTTENNEQFF
.,.,TRBV3-1,TRBJ2-1,TGTGCCAGCAGCCGTATAAGGGATTTCGGGGAGCAGTTCTTC,CASSRIRDFGEQFF
.,few,TRBV6-1,TRBJ2-3,TGTGCCAGCAGGGTCGGAGATACGCAGTATTTT,CASRVGDTQYF
TRBD1,.,TRBV6-5,TRBJ1-6,TGTGCCAGCAGTCGAGAGACAGGGGTCGGTTCACCCCTCCACTTT,CASSRETGVGSPLHF
.,.,TRBV19,TRBJ1-5,TGTGCCAGTATACGGGCCTCGGGTCCGGGCAATCAGCCCCAGCATTTT,CASIRASGPGNQPQHF
TRBD2,.,TRBV11-2,TRBJ2-1,TGTGCCAGCAGCTTAATGAGGGAACTAGCGGCACAGCAGTTCTTC,CASSLMRELAAQQFF
.,many,TRBV7-8,TRBJ2-1,TGTGCCAGCAGCTTAGCCAAAATGTTAGAGGCCCTTAGTCGCAATGAGCAGTTCTTC,CASSLAKMLEALSRNEQFF
TRBD2,.,TRBV12-3/TRBV12-4,TRBJ2-7,TGTGCCAGCAGTTTAGGCGGGGGGATTGCGACCTACGAGCAGTACTTC,CASSLGGGIATYEQYF
TRBD1,many,TRBV5-6,TRBJ2-7,TGTGCCAGCAGCCCTAGGACAGGGTGGTACGAGCAGTACTTC,CASSPRTGWYEQYF
TRBD2,many,TRBV12-3/TRBV12-4,TRBJ2-7,TGTGCCAGCAGTTTAAGGGAGGGAAACTCCTACGAGCAGTACTTC,CASSLREGNSYEQYF
TRBD1,.,TRBV19,TRBJ1-5,TGTGCCAGTAGGGCGGACAGGGCTAGCAATCAGCCCCAGCATTTT,CASRADRASNQPQHF
.,.,TRBV7-3,TRBJ2-5,TGTGCCAGCAGCTTACGCGGGGGCCGAGAAGAGACCCAGTACTTC,CASSLRGGREETQYF
.,.,TRBV19,TRBJ1-2,TGTGCCAGTAGTGGAACAGGGTCCTCCGACTATGGCTACACCTTC,CASSGTGSSDYGYTF
.,many,TRBV7-9,TRBJ1-5,TGTGCCAGCAGCTTAGCGGCAGATAGGGGGAATCAGCCCCAGCATTTT,CASSLAADRGNQPQHF
.,few,TRBV20-1,TRBJ1-6,TGCAGTGCTAGAGGGGCGGCCCGCTCCTATAATTCACCCCTCCACTTT,CSARGAARSYNSPLHF
.,many,TRBV6-1,TRBJ2-7,TGTGCCAGCAGTGATAACATCCATTACGAGCAGTACTTC,CASSDNIHYEQYF
TRBD1,few,TRBV2,TRBJ1-1,TGTGCCAGCAGTGAAGCGCTAGTGGGGACAGGGGTAAGGAACACTGAAGCTTTCTTT,CASSEALVGTGVRNTEAFF
.,.,TRBV7-2,TRBJ2-3,TGTGCCAGCAGCTCACGACATACCAGCACAGATACGCAGTATTTT,CASSSRHTSTDTQYF
TRBD1,.,TRBV6-5,TRBJ2-6,TGTGCCAGCAGTTACTACCTTTACGGGACAGTTAAAGACTCTGGGGCCAACGTCCTGACTTTC,CASSYYLYGTVKDSGANVLTF
TRBD1,.,TRBV19,TRBJ1-2,TGTGCCAGTAGTCTGACAGGGGATCCTTTGAACTATGGCTACACCTTC,CASSLTGDPLNYGYTF
.,many,TRBV7-8,TRBJ1-6,TGTGCCAGCAGCTTAGTGGTCCCCGATTCACCCCTCCACTTT,CASSLVVPDSPLHF
TRBD2,.,TRBV5-4,TRBJ2-3,TGTGCCAGCAGCTCGAGAGCCCGGACTAGCGGGGCCACAGATACGCAGTATTTT,CASSSRARTSGATDTQYF
.,many,TRBV7-3,TRBJ1-1,TGTGCCAGCAGCTTAAAAATGGGCACTGAAGCTTTCTTT,CASSLKMGTEAFF
.,many,TRBV28,TRBJ2-5,TGTGCCAGCAGTTCATCCACTGTGGCCCAGTACTTC,CASSSSTVAQYF
.,.,TRBV24-1,TRBJ2-2,TGTGCCACCAAGCATGATCTCGCCGGGGAGCTGTTTTTT,CATKHDLAGELFF
.,.,TRBV6-2/TRBV6-3,TRBJ2-3,TGTGCCAGCAGTCCTTGGACCGGGGAAAGCACAGATACGCAGTATTTT,CASSPWTGESTDTQYF
.,few,TRBV5-4,TRBJ2-2,TGTGCCAGCAGCTCGGAGGAATCCGGGGAGCTGTTTTTT,CASSSEESGELFF
TRBD2,.,TRBV6-5,TRBJ2-5,TGTGCCAGCAGTTACTCGGGACTAGAGTGGGAGACCCAGTACTTC,CASSYSGLEWETQYF
.,few,TRBV18,TRBJ1-4,TGTGCCAGCTCACCCCCCGGGGTGGCAACTAATGAAAAACTGTTTTTT,CASSPPGVATNEKLFF
.,.,TRBV10-3,TRBJ2-5,TGTGCCATCAGTGGCCCAGGCGCGGACCAAGAGACCCAGTACTTC,CAISGPGADQETQYF
.,.,TRBV6-5,TRBJ2-5,TGTGCCAGCAGTGCCGGGACTCTACCCGGGGAGACCCAGTACTTC,CASSAGTLPGETQYF
.,.,TRBV6-5,TRBJ2-5,TGTGCCAGCAGTTACTCCATAGCTCCAAGACAAGAGACCCAGTACTTC,CASSYSIAPRQETQYF
.,many,TRBV28,TRBJ1-5,TGTGCCAGCACCCAAAGGTGGAATCAGCCCCAGCATTTT,CASTQRWNQPQHF
.,.,TRBV7-9,TRBJ2-7,TGTGCCAGCAGCTTTAATAGAGCGGGTAGCGAGCAGTACTTC,CASSFNRAGSEQYF
.,few,TRBV19,TRBJ1-5,TGTGCCAGTAGTACAATAGACAGCCCTAGCAATCAGCCCCAGCATTTT,CASSTIDSPSNQPQHF
.,few,TRBV7-9,TRBJ1-2,TGTGCCAGCAGCCCGGACACGAGAACCAACTATGGCTACACCTTC,CASSPDTRTNYGYTF
.,.,TRBV2,TRBJ1-4,TGTGCCAGCAGTGAAGCGCCTGGCAGGGCCTACGATTTTAATGAAAAACTGTTTTTT,CASSEAPGRAYDFNEKLFF